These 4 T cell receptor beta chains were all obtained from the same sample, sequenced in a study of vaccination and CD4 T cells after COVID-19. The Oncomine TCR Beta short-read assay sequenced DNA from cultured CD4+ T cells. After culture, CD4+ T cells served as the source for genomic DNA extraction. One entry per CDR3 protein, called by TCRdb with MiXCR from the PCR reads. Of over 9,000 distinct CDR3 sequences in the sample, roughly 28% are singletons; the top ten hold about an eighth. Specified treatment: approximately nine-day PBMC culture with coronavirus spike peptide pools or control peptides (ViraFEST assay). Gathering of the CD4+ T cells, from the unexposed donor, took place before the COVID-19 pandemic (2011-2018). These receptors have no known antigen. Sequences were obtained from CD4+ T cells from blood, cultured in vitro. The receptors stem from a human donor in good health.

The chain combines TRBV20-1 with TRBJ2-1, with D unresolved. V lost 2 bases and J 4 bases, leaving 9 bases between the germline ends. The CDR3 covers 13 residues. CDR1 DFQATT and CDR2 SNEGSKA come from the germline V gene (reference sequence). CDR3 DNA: TGCAGTGCTAGAAGTCCCGCATACAATGAGCAGTTCTTC. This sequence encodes CSARSPAYNEQFF.

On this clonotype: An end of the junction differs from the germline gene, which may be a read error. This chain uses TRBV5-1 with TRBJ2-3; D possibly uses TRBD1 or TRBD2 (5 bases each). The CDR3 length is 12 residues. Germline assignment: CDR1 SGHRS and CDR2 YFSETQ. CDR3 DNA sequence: TGCGCCAGCAGCTTGGACCGGGTCCCTGGGGGTTGG. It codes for CASSLDRVPGGW.

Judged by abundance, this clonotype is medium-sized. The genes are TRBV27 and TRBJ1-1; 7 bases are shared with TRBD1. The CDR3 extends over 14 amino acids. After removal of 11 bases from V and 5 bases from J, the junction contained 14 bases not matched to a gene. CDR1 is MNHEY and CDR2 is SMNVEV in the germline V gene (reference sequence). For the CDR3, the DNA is TGTGCCGTTCACCGGGACAGAAGTCGAACTGAAGCTTTCTTT. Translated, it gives CAVHRDRSRTEAFF.

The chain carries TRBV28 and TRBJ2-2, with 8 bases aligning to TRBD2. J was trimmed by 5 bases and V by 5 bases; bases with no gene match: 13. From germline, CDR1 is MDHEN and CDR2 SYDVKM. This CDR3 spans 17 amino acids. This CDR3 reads CASSPFGRGRNTGELFF. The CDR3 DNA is TGTGCCAGCAGTCCCTTCGGGCGCGGGAGGAATACCGGGGAGCTGTTTTTT.